This TCR beta chain was sequenced in a study of shared clonotypes between healthy human individuals. From germline, CDR1 is MNHEY and CDR2 SMNVEV (reference sequence). V lost 4 bases to trimming and J lost 0 bases, with 10 bases between them. The CDR3 is made up of 15 amino acids. Study-wide results and limits: The authors sampled blood alone, and tissue repertoires likely differ.

The study ran the assay at deep level. DNA at about 200 ng, about 30,000 T cell genomes, went into sorted-subset replicate PCRs. This table comes from immunoSEQ multiplex PCR, and its TCRdb copy is limited to in-frame clones, with some not included. The sample lists 900,000 to 1,200,000 clones, approximately 80% seen once, with roughly 0.55% in the top ten. On this clone: The antigen is unknown.

Sequencing was performed on memory CD4+ T cells from PBMCs. Noted subset: CD45RA-negative fraction. The clonotype originates from a man between 18 and 29 years old in good health. Some clones in this sample may be carry-over from other donors' samples. The chain joins TRBV27 to TRBJ1-3, with no clear D. In DNA, the CDR3 is TGTGCCAGCAGTTCCCGGTCGAGCTCTGGAAACACCATATATTTT. Translation: CASSSRSSSGNTIYF.